This TCR beta chain was sequenced during a study of STAT5B mutations in CD4+ large granular lymphocyte leukemia. Points on this clone: The antigen remains unidentified.

The study, taken as a whole, reports: TRBV06-family usage was enriched in top patient clones (8/27) versus controls (2/35).

The CDR3 runs 14 residues. Trimming stripped 4 bases from V and 6 bases from J, with 16 bases between. Germline-derived CDR1 and CDR2 are SGDLS and YYNGEE. The survey-level immunoSEQ assay was used. Original data processing: A productive frequency of 2.59 x 10-5 was the lowest detectable. Libraries were prepared by immunoSEQ multiplex PCR; TCRdb keeps only in-frame clonotypes and omits some of them. V and J calls and clone size are as listed in that table; D and trimming were resolved from the DNA. The sample consists of roughly 35,000 clones, roughly 65% of them appearing once. V is TRBV9 and J is TRBJ1-1; D perhaps matches TRBD1 (5 bases). Input material: CD4+ T cells from blood buffy coats. This receptor was obtained from a human donor in good health. The CDR3 spells CASSQSETVSEAFF. CDR3 coding DNA: TGTGCCAGCAGCCAGTCCGAGACAGTTTCTGAAGCTTTCTTT.